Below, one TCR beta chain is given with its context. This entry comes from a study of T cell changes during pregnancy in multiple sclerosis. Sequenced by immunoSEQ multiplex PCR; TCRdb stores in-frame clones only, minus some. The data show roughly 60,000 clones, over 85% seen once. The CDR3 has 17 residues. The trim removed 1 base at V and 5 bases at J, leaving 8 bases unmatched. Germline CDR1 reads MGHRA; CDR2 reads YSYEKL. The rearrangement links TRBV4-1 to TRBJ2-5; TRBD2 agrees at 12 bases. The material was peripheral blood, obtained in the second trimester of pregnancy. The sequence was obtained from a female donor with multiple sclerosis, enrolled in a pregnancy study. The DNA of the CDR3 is TGCGCCAGCAGCCAAGCCGCTAGCGGGAGGGCCGGGGAGACCCAGTACTTC. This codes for CASSQAASGRAGETQYF.